A selection of T cell receptor beta chains follows, all from one sample in a study of blood T cell repertoires in COVID-19. The assay was immunoSEQ multiplex PCR, and TCRdb's table has in-frame clones only and misses some. The sample lists roughly 200,000 clones, 85% occurring once. Sequencing was performed on PBMCs or T cells enriched from blood (not recorded which). The receptor set was obtained from a man aged 35-49 years who had recovered from COVID-19. The CDR3 runs from the conserved cysteine through the conserved F or W. Fields, in order: D gene, clone size, J gene, V gene, CDR3 DNA, CDR3 protein. D genes are given only for firm matches. Clone size appears in some rows only: once, few, many, or a class for an expanded clone.

>TRBD1|few|TRBJ1-1|TRBV11-2
TGTGCCAGCAGCACCCAGGGGGCGGGGAACACTGAAGCTTTCTTT
CASSTQGAGNTEAFF
>TRBD2|once|TRBJ2-1|TRBV30
TGTGCCTGGAGTCCACCCCATAAGGCTAGCGGCTACAATGAGCAGTTCTTC
CAWSPPHKASGYNEQFF
>TRBD2|-|TRBJ2-7|TRBV6-6
TGTGCCAGCAGTCCACCGCTTGGACTAGCGGACACCTACGAGCAGTACTTC
CASSPPLGLADTYEQYF
>TRBD1|-|TRBJ2-7|TRBV27
TGTGCCAGCAGTTTAACCTCCGGGACAGGTAACGAGCAGTACTTC
CASSLTSGTGNEQYF
>TRBD1|-|TRBJ2-1|TRBV19
TGTGCCAGCAAAATGGAGACAGGGGGGAACAATGAGCAGTTCTTC
CASKMETGGNNEQFF
>TRBD1|-|TRBJ1-5|TRBV27
TGTGCCAGCAGGGTGACAGGGGGCGCTGGGTATAGCAATCAGCCCCAGCATTTT
CASRVTGGAGYSNQPQHF
>TRBD1|-|TRBJ2-1|TRBV4-3
TGCGCCAGCAGCCAAGCCTCCCGGACAGGGAACAATGAGCAGTTCTTC
CASSQASRTGNNEQFF
>-|-|TRBJ1-4|TRBV29-1
TGCAGCGCCTTAGTGGATCGCGGTGGAAAACTGTTTTTT
CSALVDRGGKLFF
>TRBD2|-|TRBJ2-1|TRBV28
TGTGCCAGCAGTTTTGTAACTAGCGGGAGTGAGCAGTTCTTC
CASSFVTSGSEQFF
>TRBD1|few|TRBJ1-6|TRBV5-6
TGTGCCAGCAGCTGGTGGGACAGAAATAATTCACCCCTCCACTTT
CASSWWDRNNSPLHF
>TRBD2|-|TRBJ2-7|TRBV28
TGTGCCAGCAGCACGACTAGCGGGCCTTCCTACGAGCAGTACTTC
CASSTTSGPSYEQYF
>TRBD2|-|TRBJ2-2|TRBV15
TGTGCCACCACGCCCCACGGACTAGGCGGGACCGGGGAGCTGTTTTTT
CATTPHGLGGTGELFF
>TRBD1|-|TRBJ1-6|TRBV3-1/TRBV3-2
TGTGCCAGCAGCCAGGGACAGAGTAATTCACCCCTCCACTTT
CASSQGQSNSPLHF
>-|-|TRBJ2-7|TRBV21-1
TGTGCCAGCAGCAACGAGCAGGGACAGGGACCCTACGAGCAGTACTTC
CASSNEQGQGPYEQYF
>TRBD1|-|TRBJ2-2|TRBV7-9
TGTGCCAGCAGCTTACGTGAGACAGGGGGATTCGGGGAGCTGTTTTTT
CASSLRETGGFGELFF
>TRBD2|-|TRBJ2-1|TRBV6-4
TGTGCCAGCAGTGTAGCGGGAGGGGAGTACAATGAGCAGTTCTTC
CASSVAGGEYNEQFF
>-|-|TRBJ1-2|TRBV6-5
TGTGCCAGCAACACCGCTAACTATGGCTACACCTTC
CASNTANYGYTF
>-|-|TRBJ1-5|TRBV2
TGTGCCAGCCTCTGGAGGAAAGAAGGTCAGCCCCAGCATTTT
CASLWRKEGQPQHF
>TRBD1|-|TRBJ1-2|TRBV4-3
TGCGCCAGCAGCCAAGTTTTCAATAAGGGACAGCCCCATACCTATGGCTACACCTTC
CASSQVFNKGQPHTYGYTF
>-|-|TRBJ2-5|TRBV5-1
TGCGCCAGCAGCTTGCAAAGCGGACAAGAGACCCAGTACTTC
CASSLQSGQETQYF
>-|-|TRBJ1-6|TRBV19
TGTGCCAGTAGTATGTCACGGAGGCAGGGGTATTCCTATAATTCACCCCTCCACTTT
CASSMSRRQGYSYNSPLHF
>-|few|TRBJ1-4|TRBV28
TGTGCCAGTCGGGGGGCTGATAATGAAAAACTGTTTTTT
CASRGADNEKLFF
>-|-|TRBJ2-7|TRBV11-3
TGTGCCAGCAGCGTCGGACAGAGCTACGAGCAGTACTTC
CASSVGQSYEQYF
>-|-|TRBJ2-7|TRBV19
TGTGCCAGTTACAGGAGCTCCTACGAGCAGTACTTC
CASYRSSYEQYF
>-|-|TRBJ2-1|TRBV7-8
TGTGCCAGCAGCACTAGCTCCTACAATGAGCAGTTCTTC
CASSTSSYNEQFF
>TRBD2|-|TRBJ2-1|TRBV5-4
TGTGCCAGCAGCCCAGGGACTAGCGGTTTCAATGAGCAGTTCTTC
CASSPGTSGFNEQFF
>-|-|TRBJ1-1|TRBV6-2/TRBV6-3
TGTGCCAGCAGTTCCCCTTTGGGGCGGGGGAACACTGAAGCTTTCTTT
CASSSPLGRGNTEAFF
>TRBD2|-|TRBJ2-2|TRBV5-4
TGTGCCAGCACCGGGACTAGGGATTCCGGGGAGCTGTTTTTT
CASTGTRDSGELFF
>TRBD1|-|TRBJ2-1|TRBV25-1
TGTGCCAGCAGTCCTCTTGGAGGGACAGGGCCATACAATGAGCAGTTCTTC
CASSPLGGTGPYNEQFF